The T cell receptor (beta chain) under discussion was sequenced for a study of blood T cell repertoires in COVID-19. Overall study context: PBMCs, B-cell-depleted T cells, or T cells were the source of the cDNA or gDNA that made up the material.

Repertoires were generated with immunoSEQ multiplex PCR, while TCRdb's copy carries only in-frame clones and drops some. The table shows some 65,000 clones, with around 91% occurring only once. Losses at the gene ends were 3 bases for V and 0 bases for J; bases not matched to a gene: 5. This CDR3 contains 16 residues. CDR1 SGHRS and CDR2 YFSETQ come from the germline V gene. This sequence was found in a man aged 50 to 60 with COVID-19, enrolled during active disease. Sequencing used peripheral blood. V usage is TRBV5-1 and J usage is TRBJ2-3; 9 nucleotides line up with TRBD2. CDR3 in amino acids: CASSYLAGPSTDTQYF. CDR3 coding DNA: TGCGCCAGCAGCTACCTAGCGGGGCCTAGCACAGATACGCAGTATTTT. Complete variable domain (other parts from reference TRBV5-1 and TRBJ2-3): KAGVTQTPRYLIKTRGQQVTLSCSPISGHRSVSWYQQTPGQGLQFLFEYFSETQRNKGNFPGRFSGRQFSNSRSEMNVSTLELGDSALYLCASSYLAGPSTDTQYFGPGTRLTVL.